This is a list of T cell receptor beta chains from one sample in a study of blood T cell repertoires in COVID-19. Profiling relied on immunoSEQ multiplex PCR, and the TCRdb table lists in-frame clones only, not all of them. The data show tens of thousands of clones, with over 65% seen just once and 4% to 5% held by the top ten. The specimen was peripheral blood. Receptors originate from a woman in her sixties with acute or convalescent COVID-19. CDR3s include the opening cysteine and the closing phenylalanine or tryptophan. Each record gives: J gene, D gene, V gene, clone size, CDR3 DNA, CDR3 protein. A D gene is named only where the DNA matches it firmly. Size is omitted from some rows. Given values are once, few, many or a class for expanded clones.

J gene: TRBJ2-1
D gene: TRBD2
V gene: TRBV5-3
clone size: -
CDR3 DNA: TGTGCCAGAATTCCCCTAGCGGGAGAGGGCAATGAGCAGTTCTTC
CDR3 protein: CARIPLAGEGNEQFF

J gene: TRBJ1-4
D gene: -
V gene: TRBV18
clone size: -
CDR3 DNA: TGTGCCAGCTCACCACCTCACGGAACTAATGAAAAACTGTTTTTT
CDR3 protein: CASSPPHGTNEKLFF

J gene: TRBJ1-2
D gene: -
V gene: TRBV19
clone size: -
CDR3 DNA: TGTGCCAGTAGTCCCCAGACAGGAAACTATGGCTACACCTTC
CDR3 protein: CASSPQTGNYGYTF

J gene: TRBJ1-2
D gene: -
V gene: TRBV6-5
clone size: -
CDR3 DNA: TGTGCCAGCAGGCCCACAGGGTCTAATAACTATGGCTACACCTTC
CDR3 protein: CASRPTGSNNYGYTF

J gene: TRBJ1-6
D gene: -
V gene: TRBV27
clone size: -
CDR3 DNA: TGTGCCAGCAGTTTAGGGCCCGGGGGTTCACCCCTCCACTTT
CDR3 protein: CASSLGPGGSPLHF

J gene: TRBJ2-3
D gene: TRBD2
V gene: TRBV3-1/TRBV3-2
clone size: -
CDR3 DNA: TGTGCCAGCAGCCAAGGACAGCGGGGGGGCCATGCAGATACGCAGTATTTT
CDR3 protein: CASSQGQRGGHADTQYF

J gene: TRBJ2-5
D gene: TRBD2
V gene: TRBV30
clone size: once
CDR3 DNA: TGTGCCTGGACCCCGGGACTAGCGGGGGGGGAGACCCAGTACTTC
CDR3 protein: CAWTPGLAGGETQYF

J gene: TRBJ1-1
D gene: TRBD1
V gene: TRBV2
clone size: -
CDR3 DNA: TGTGCCAGCAGCGAGACAGGGGCACGGGCTTTCTTT
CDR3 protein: CASSETGARAFF

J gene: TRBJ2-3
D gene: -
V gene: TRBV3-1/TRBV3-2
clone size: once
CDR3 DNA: TGTGCCAGCAGCATAAGACTACCTACAGATACGCAGTATTTT
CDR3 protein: CASSIRLPTDTQYF

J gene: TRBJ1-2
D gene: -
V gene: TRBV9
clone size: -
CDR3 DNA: TGTGCCAGCAGCGCAATAGGGAGCTATGGCTACACCTTC
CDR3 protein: CASSAIGSYGYTF

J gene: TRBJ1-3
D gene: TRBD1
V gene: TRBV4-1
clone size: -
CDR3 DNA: TGCGCCAGCAGCCAAGAACGGACAGGAGCTGGAAACACCATATATTTT
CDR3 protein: CASSQERTGAGNTIYF

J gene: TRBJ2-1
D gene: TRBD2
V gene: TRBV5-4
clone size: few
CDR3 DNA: TGTGCCAGCAGCTTGGACAGCGGGAGGAGTCCCTCCTACAATGAGCAGTTCTTC
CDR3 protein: CASSLDSGRSPSYNEQFF

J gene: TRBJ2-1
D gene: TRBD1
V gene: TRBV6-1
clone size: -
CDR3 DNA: TGTGCCAGCAGTGAGGACAGGGCCTGGGCCCCTTTCTTCTTC
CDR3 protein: CASSEDRAWAPFFF

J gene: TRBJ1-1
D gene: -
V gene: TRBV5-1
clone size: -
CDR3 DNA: TGCGCCAGCAGCTTAACAGGCCCAATGAACACTGAAGCTTTCTTT
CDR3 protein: CASSLTGPMNTEAFF

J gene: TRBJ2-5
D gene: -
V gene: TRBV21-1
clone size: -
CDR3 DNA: TGTGCCAGTCCACTCGAGGGGGGGCGCGTAACGGAGACCCAGTACTTC
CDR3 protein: CASPLEGGRVTETQYF

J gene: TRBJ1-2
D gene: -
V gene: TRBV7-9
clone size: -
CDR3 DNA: TGTGCCAGCAGCTTAGCGTATGATCGACTGACCTATGGCTACACCTTC
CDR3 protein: CASSLAYDRLTYGYTF

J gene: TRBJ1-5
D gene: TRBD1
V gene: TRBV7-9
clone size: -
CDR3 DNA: TGTGCCAGCAGCCTGACAGGGGATCAGCCCCAGCATTTT
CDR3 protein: CASSLTGDQPQHF

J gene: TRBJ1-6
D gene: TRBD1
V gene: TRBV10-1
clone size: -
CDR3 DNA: TGCGCCAGCAGTGAAGGGGGCAGGAGTAATTCACCCCTCCACTTT
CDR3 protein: CASSEGGRSNSPLHF

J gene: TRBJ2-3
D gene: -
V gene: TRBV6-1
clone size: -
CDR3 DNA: TGTGCCAGCAGTGAACAGGGTGGGAACACAGATACGCAGTATTTT
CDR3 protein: CASSEQGGNTDTQYF

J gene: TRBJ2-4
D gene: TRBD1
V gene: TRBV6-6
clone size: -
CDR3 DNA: TGTGCCAGCAGTTACGGTCAGGGGGTAGCCAAAAACATTCAGTACTTC
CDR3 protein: CASSYGQGVAKNIQYF

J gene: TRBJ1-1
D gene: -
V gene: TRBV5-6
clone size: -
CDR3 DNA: TGTGCCAGCACCTGGGGACTAAACACTGAAGCTTTCTTT
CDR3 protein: CASTWGLNTEAFF

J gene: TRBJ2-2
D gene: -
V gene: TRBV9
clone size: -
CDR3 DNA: TGTGCCAGCAGCCCCTTACAGGGAACGAACACCGGGGAGCTGTTTTTT
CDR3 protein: CASSPLQGTNTGELFF

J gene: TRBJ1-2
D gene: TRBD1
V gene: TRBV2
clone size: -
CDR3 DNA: TGTGCCAGCGGAAGGGACAGGACCGACTATGGCTACACCTTC
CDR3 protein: CASGRDRTDYGYTF

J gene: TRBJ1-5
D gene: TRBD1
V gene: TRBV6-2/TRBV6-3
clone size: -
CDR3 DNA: TGTGCCAGCAGTTATTTCGGACAGGGGCCATGGGGCAATCAGCCCCAGCATTTT
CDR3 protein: CASSYFGQGPWGNQPQHF

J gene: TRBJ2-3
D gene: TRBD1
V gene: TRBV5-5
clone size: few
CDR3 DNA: TGTGCCAGCAGCCCATGGACAGGGCGCACAGATACGCAGTATTTT
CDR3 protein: CASSPWTGRTDTQYF

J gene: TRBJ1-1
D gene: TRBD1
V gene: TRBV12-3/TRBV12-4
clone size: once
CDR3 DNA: TGTGCCAGCAGAAGACAGGGGGTCACTGAAGCTTTCTTT
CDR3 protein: CASRRQGVTEAFF

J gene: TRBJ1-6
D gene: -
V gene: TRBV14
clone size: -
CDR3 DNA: TGTGCCAGCAGCCAAGGGGGCGTGGGGAGGTCACCCCTCCACTTT
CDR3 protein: CASSQGGVGRSPLHF

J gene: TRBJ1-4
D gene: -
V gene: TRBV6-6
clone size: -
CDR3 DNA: TGTGCCAGCAACATGGACACTACTAATGAAAAACTGTTTTTT
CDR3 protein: CASNMDTTNEKLFF

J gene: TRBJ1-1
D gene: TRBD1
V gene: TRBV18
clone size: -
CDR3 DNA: TGTGCCAGCTCACGACAGGGGAAAGGGTCTGAAGCTTTCTTT
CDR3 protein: CASSRQGKGSEAFF